The 4 T cell receptor beta chains below come from one sample, sequenced in a study of blood T cell repertoires in COVID-19. The assay was immunoSEQ multiplex PCR, and TCRdb's table has in-frame clones only and misses some. The repertoire holds about 360,000 clones, with roughly 80% as singletons. Specimen: peripheral blood. These receptors all stem from a human donor with acute or convalescent COVID-19. The donor label of this sample is uncertain.

The J gene is TRBJ2-3, the V gene TRBV27; tentatively, D is TRBD2 (5 bases). Germline lookup yields CDR1 MNHEY and CDR2 SMNVEV (reference sequence). Between the trimmed V and J ends, which lost 3 bases and 3 bases, there was a span of 13 bases. The CDR3 sequence is 15 residues long. The CDR3, as DNA: TGTGCCAGCAGTTTTTATGTGGGGAGTACAGATACGCAGTATTTT. The encoded protein is CASSFYVGSTDTQYF.

The table lists this clone with a few counts. The gene calls are TRBV30 and TRBJ1-1, with 10 bases matching TRBD1. Germline V gene lookup returns CDR1 GTSNPN and CDR2 SVGIG (reference sequence). V gave up 5 bases and J gave up 4 bases; unmatched junction bases: 7. The CDR3 runs to 14 residues. The CDR3 region has the DNA TGTGCCTGGGGGCTGACAGGGGGCCGCACTGAAGCTTTCTTT. Encoded protein: CAWGLTGGRTEAFF.

This chain connects TRBV2 to TRBJ2-7; a possible D gene is TRBD1 (5 bases). CDR1 SNHLY and CDR2 FYNNEI come from the germline V gene. The V and J ends lost 3 bases and 6 bases respectively, with 12 bases between them. This CDR3 region has 13 residues. The DNA for the CDR3 is TGTGCCAGCAGTGACAAGGGGATTTCCGAGCAGTACTTC. Its protein is CASSDKGISEQYF.

The CDR3 DNA reads TGTGCCAGTAGTAAGGGACAGCACACCGGGGAGCTGTTTTTT. Its protein is CASSKGQHTGELFF. V and J are TRBV19 and TRBJ2-2; TRBD1 matches 7 bases. The CDR3 has 14 amino acids. Germline lookup yields CDR1 LNHDA and CDR2 SQIVND (reference sequence). J gave up 3 bases and V 4 bases, and 2 bases lay outside the gene matches.